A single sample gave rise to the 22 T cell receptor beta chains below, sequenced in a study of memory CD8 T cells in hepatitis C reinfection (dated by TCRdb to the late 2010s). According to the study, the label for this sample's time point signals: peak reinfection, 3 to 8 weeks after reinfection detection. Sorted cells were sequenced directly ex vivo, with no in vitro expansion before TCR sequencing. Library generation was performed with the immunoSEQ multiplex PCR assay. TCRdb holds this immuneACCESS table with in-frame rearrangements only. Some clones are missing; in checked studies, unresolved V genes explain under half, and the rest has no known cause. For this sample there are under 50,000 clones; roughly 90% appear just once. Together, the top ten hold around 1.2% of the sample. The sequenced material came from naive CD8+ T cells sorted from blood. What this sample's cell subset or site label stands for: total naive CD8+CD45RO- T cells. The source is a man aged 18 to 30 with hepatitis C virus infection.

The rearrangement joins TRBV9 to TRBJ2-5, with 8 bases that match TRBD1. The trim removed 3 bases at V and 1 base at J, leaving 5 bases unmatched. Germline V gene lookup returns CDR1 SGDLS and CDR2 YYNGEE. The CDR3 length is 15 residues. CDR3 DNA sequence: TGTGCCAGCAGCGCGGAGGACAGGGCCCAAGAGACCCAGTACTTC. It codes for CASSAEDRAQETQYF.

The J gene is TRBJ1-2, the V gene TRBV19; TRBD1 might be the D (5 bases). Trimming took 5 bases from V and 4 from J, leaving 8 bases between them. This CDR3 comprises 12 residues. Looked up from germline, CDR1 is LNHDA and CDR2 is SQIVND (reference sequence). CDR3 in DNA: TGTGCCAGTAGTCAGGGCTTCTATGGCTACACCTTC. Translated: CASSQGFYGYTF.

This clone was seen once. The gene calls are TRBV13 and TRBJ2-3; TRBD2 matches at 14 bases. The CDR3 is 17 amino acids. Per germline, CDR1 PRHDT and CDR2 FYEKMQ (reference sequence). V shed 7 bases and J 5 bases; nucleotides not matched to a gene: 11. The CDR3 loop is CASNRGTSGRDGDTQYF. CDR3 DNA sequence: TGTGCCAGCAACCGGGGGACTAGCGGGAGAGATGGAGATACGCAGTATTTT.

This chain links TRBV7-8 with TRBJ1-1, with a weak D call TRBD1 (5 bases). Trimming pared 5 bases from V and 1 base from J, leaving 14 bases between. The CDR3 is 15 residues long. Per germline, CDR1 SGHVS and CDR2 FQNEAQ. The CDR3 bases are TGTGCCAGCAGCCCGGGGGTCGGGGGGAACACTGAAGCTTTCTTT. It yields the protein CASSPGVGGNTEAFF.

CDR3 sequence (DNA): TGTGCCAGCAGTTCCACTAGCGGGAATGAAGATGAGCAGTTCTTC. Amino acid sequence: CASSSTSGNEDEQFF. The genes are TRBV28 and TRBJ2-1, with 10 bases aligning to TRBD2. V lost 4 bases to trimming and J lost 8 bases; unmatched junction nucleotides: 8. The CDR3 is 15 residues long. CDR1 MDHEN and CDR2 SYDVKM come from the germline V gene.

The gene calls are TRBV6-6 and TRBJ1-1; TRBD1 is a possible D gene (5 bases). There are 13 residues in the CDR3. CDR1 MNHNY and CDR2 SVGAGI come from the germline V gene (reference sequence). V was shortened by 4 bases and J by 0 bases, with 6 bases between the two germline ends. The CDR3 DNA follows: TGTGCCAGCAGTTTAGGGGTGAACACTGAAGCTTTCTTT. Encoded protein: CASSLGVNTEAFF.

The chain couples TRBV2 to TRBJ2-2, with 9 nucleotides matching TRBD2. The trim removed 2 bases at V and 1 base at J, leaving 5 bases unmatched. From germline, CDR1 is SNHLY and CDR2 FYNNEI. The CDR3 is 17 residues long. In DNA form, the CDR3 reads TGTGCCAGCAGTGAAACTCGGCGGGGGGGGAACACCGGGGAGCTGTTTTTT. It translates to CASSETRRGGNTGELFF.

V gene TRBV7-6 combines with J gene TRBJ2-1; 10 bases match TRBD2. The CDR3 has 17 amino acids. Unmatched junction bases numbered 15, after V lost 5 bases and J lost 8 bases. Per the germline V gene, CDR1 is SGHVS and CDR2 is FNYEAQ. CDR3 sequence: CASSIELAGDLFDEQFF. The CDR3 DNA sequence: TGTGCCAGCAGCATAGAGCTAGCGGGAGATTTGTTCGATGAGCAGTTCTTC.

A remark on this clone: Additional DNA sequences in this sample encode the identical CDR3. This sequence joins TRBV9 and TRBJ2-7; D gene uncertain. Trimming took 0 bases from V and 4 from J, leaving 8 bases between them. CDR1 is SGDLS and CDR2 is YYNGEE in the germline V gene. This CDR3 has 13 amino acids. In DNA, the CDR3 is TGTGCCAGCAGCGTAGGTTCCAGTTACGAGCAGTACTTC. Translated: CASSVGSSYEQYF. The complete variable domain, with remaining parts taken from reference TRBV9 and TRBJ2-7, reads DSGVTQTPKHLITATGQRVTLRCSPRSGDLSVYWYQQSLDQGLQFLIQYYNGEERAKGNILERFSAQQFPDLHSELNLSSLELGDSALYFCASSVGSSYEQYFGPGTRLTVT.

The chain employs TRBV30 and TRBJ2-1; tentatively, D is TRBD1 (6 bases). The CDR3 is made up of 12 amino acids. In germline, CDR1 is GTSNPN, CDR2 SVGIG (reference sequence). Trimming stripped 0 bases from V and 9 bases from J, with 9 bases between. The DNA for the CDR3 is TGTGCCTGGAGTGTACTAGGGGGTGAGCAGTTCTTC. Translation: CAWSVLGGEQFF.

The CDR3 is CASSERLADPFEQFF. For the CDR3, the DNA is TGTGCCAGCAGTGAGAGACTAGCGGATCCATTTGAGCAGTTCTTC. This chain joins TRBV6-4 and TRBJ2-1; 9 nucleotides line up with TRBD2. The CDR3 runs 15 residues. Germline V gene data show CDR1 as MRHNA and CDR2 as SNTAGT. After removal of 3 bases from V and 9 bases from J, the junction contained 9 bases not matched to a gene.

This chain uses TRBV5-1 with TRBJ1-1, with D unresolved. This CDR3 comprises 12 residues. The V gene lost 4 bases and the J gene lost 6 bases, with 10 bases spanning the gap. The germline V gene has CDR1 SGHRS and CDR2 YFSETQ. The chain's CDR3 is CASSPGVAEAFF. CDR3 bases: TGCGCCAGCAGCCCGGGAGTGGCTGAAGCTTTCTTT.

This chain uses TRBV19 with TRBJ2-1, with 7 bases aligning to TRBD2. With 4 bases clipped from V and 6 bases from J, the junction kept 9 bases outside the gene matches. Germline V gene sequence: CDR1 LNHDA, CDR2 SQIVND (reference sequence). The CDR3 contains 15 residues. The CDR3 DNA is TGTGCCAGTAGTAGAGGACTAGGATTAAGCAATGAGCAGTTCTTC. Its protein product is CASSRGLGLSNEQFF.

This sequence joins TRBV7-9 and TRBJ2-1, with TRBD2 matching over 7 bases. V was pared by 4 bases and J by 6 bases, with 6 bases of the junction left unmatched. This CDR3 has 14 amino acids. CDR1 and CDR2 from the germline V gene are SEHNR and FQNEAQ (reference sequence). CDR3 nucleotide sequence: TGTGCCAGCAGCTGGAGGACTAGTAGCAATGAGCAGTTCTTC. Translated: CASSWRTSSNEQFF.

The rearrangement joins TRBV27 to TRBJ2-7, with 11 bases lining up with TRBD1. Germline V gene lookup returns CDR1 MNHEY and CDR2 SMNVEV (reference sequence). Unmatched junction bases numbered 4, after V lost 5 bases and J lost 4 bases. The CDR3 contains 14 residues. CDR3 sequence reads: CASSRTGGMYEQYF. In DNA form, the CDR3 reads TGTGCCAGCAGTAGGACAGGGGGCATGTACGAGCAGTACTTC.

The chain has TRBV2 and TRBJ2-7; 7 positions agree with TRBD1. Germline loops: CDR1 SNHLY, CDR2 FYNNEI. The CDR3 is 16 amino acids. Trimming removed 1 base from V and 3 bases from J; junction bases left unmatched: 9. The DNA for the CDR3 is TGTGCCAGCAGTGAAGGGTGGACAGGCCCGAACTACGAGCAGTACGTC. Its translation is CASSEGWTGPNYEQYV.

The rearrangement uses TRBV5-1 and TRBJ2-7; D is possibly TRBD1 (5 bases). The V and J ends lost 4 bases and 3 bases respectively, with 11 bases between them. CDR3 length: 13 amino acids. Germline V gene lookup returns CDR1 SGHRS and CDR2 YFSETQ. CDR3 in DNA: TGCGCCAGCAGCACTCAGGGTGGCTACGAGCAGTACTTC. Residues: CASSTQGGYEQYF. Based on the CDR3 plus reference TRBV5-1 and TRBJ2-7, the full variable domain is KAGVTQTPRYLIKTRGQQVTLSCSPISGHRSVSWYQQTPGQGLQFLFEYFSETQRNKGNFPGRFSGRQFSNSRSEMNVSTLELGDSALYLCASSTQGGYEQYFGPGTRLTVT.

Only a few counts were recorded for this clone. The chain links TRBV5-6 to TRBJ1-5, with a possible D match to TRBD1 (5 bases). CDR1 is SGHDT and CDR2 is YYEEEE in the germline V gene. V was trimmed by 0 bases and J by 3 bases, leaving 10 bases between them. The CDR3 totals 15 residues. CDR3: CASSLADSFNQPQHF. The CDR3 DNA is TGTGCCAGCAGCTTGGCCGACAGTTTCAATCAGCCCCAGCATTTT.

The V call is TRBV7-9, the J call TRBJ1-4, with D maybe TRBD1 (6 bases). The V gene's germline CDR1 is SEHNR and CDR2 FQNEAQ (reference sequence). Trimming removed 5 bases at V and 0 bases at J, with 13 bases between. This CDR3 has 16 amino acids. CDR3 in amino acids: CASSDRDTATNEKLFF. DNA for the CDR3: TGTGCCAGCAGCGACCGGGACACCGCAACTAATGAAAAACTGTTTTTT.

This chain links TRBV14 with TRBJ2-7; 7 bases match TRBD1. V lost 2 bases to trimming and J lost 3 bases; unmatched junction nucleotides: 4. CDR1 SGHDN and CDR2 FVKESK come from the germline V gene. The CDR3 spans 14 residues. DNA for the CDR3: TGTGCCAGCAGCCAACCAGGGGGAAGCTACGAGCAGTACTTC. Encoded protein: CASSQPGGSYEQYF.

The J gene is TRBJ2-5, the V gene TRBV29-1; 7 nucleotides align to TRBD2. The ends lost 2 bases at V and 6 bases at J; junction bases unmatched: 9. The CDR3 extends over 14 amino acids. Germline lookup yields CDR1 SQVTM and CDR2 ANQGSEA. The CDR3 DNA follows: TGCAGCGTTGAAACGGGACTATCCGCTAAGACCCAGTACTTC. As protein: CSVETGLSAKTQYF. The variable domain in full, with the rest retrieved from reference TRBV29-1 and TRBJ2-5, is SAVISQKPSRDICQRGTSLTIQCQVDSQVTMMFWYRQQPGQSLTLIATANQGSEATYESGFVIDKFPISRPNLTFSTLTVSNMSPEDSSIYLCSVETGLSAKTQYFGPGTRLLVL.

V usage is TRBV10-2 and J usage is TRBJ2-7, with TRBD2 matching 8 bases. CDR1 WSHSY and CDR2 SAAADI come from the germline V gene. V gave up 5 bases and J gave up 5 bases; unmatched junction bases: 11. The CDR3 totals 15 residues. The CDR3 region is CASSWGLVSTDEQYF. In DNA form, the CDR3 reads TGCGCCAGCAGTTGGGGACTAGTGAGCACGGACGAGCAGTACTTC.